This T cell receptor beta chain was recovered during a study of cytomegalovirus exposure and HLA in healthy donors (dated by TCRdb to the late 2010s). Study-level background: A later analysis indicated that the 100 to 150 validation repertoires were generated on the platform also employed for the 700 or so repertoires of the first cohort. The study was designed to test whether signatures of past pathogen exposure could be identified by cataloging public T cell receptors. In addition to the first cohort of several hundred subjects, a separate validation cohort of approximately 130 different subjects was used. To predict cytomegalovirus infection status, the study combined high-throughput TCR immunosequencing, statistical association of individual TCRs with disease status, and machine learning. Study-level results and caveats: While some public TCRs were present in many individuals, most TCR sequences turned up only very rarely across donors. It was suggested by the authors that the approach could potentially be generalized to other disease states and immunological phenotypes. The validation cohort had no HLA typing available for a later analysis, so co-occurrence within that cohort was assessed over all 120 or so repertoires. The classifier was reported to diagnose cytomegalovirus status with high specificity and sensitivity in both the original and validation cohorts. The study gave a list of roughly 150 TCR beta chains associated with cytomegalovirus. A few of the identified cytomegalovirus-associated TCR beta chains were confirmed in vitro to be specific for cytomegalovirus antigens. Of the cluster scores, around 95% were above 0 in a later analysis, which found that TCRs clustered in the first cohort also tended to co-occur in the 120 validation repertoires.

Donors formed part of the validation cohort, which comprised over a hundred subjects and was distinct from the first cohort of over 500 subjects. CDR1 is given as MNHEY and CDR2 as SVGAGI, both from the germline V gene. The CDR3 contains 14 residues, cysteine and phenylalanine counted. The CDR3 DNA has 42 bases and is translated from base 1. V loses 7 bases at its end and J loses 2 bases; junction bases beyond the gene matches: 7. Turning to this clone: This receptor's antigen is unknown. Base qualities are not provided; no much larger clone lies one nucleotide away.

The method was the immunoSEQ multiplex PCR assay. As for the authors' bioinformatics: A statistical classification framework was built for diagnosing cytomegalovirus status from the catalog of TCR beta chain sequences. The clones in this table, taken by TCRdb from immuneACCESS, are in-frame only. Not every clone is retained; where verified, under half of the shortfall comes from an unresolved V gene, and the cause of the rest is unknown. That table supplies the V and J calls and clone size; D and trimming were determined from the DNA. The sample table contains approximately 200,000 clones; only one count was recorded for approximately 82% of them. Roughly 13% of the sample is in the top ten clones.

The specimen was PBMCs. The chain is assembled from TRBV6-5 and TRBJ2-7, with 8 junctional bases fitting TRBD2. The TCR sequence derives from a woman aged 25 to 39 in good health and CMV-seropositive. The nucleotides read TGTGCCAGCACCGCTAGCGGGCTCCCCTACGAGCAGTACTTC. Translated, it gives CASTASGLPYEQYF.